Below, one T cell receptor beta chain is given with its context. The antigen is not known. Using immunoSEQ multiplex PCR, the repertoire was profiled, and TCRdb retains in-frame clones only, with some absent. This table holds approximately 58,000 clones, over 90% found once. This sample is drawn from a study of cytomegalovirus exposure and HLA in healthy donors. For the study at large: A later analysis reported the same platform for the 90 to 150 validation repertoires and the roughly 700 first-cohort repertoires.

Donors came from a validation cohort of over a hundred subjects, distinct from the first 666-subject cohort. Germline assignment: CDR1 SEHNR and CDR2 FQNEAQ (reference sequence). This CDR3 has 14 amino acids. V was pared by 5 bases and J by 3 bases, with 13 bases between. Whole-study findings and limits: Despite most TCR sequences being rare, some public TCRs occurred in many donors. It was approximately 170 TCR beta chains that were listed as cytomegalovirus-associated.

The receptor was isolated from a man between 18 and 35 years old in good health and CMV-seronegative. Sequencing was performed on PBMCs. The chain employs TRBV7-9 and TRBJ1-1; perhaps TRBD1 as D (5 bases). CDR3 nucleotides: TGTGCCAGCAGCCCTGGGCAGGGTTACACTGAAGCTTTCTTT. This gives the protein CASSPGQGYTEAFF.